One T cell receptor beta chain is described in this entry. CDR1 is DFQATT and CDR2 is SNEGSKA in the germline V gene (reference sequence). The CDR3 sequence is 11 residues long. This record comes from a study of control samples from healthy donors and cancer patients. Only in-frame clones appear in the TCRdb table, and some are missing; sequencing was by immunoSEQ multiplex PCR. The sample records under 85,000 clones, around 83% being singletons. The sample was PBMCs. This chain connects TRBV20-1 to TRBJ2-7, with D uncertain. The receptor's source is a man aged 60 to 75 with head and neck cancer. The CDR3 DNA reads as TGCAGCCTTTGGCGGCGCTACGAGCAGTACTTC. Protein product: CSLWRRYEQYF.